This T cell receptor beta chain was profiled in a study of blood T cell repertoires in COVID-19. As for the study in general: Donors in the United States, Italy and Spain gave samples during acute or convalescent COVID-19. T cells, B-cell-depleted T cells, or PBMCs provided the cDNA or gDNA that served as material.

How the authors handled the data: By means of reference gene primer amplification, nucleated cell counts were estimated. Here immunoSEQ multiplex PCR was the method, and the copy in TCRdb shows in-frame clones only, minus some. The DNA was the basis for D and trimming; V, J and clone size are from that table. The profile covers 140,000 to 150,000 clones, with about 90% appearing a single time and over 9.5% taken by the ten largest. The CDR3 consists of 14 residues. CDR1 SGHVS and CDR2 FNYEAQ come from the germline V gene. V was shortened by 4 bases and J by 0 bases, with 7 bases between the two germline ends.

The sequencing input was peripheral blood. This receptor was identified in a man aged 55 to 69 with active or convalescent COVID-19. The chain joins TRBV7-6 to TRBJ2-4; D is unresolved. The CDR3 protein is CASSSPLAKNIQYF. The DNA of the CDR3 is TGTGCCAGCAGCTCCCCCCTAGCCAAAAACATTCAGTACTTC.